This T cell receptor beta chain was captured by sequencing in a study of blood T cell repertoires in COVID-19. On the study more broadly: Donors in the United States, Italy and Spain gave samples during acute or convalescent COVID-19. T cells, B-cell-depleted T cells, or PBMCs supplied cDNA or gDNA.

Source study methods: Estimation of nucleated cell counts relied on the amplification of reference gene primers. Using immunoSEQ multiplex PCR, the repertoire was profiled, and TCRdb retains in-frame clones only, with some absent. V, J and clone size were drawn from that table, and D and trimming were deduced from the DNA. The sample yields fewer than 200,000 clones, approximately 74% seen once. V was clipped by 2 bases and J by 6 bases, with 17 bases between them. The CDR3 consists of 16 residues. CDR1 and CDR2 (germline): SGHVS, FQNEAQ. This sequence originates from a woman over 75 with acute or convalescent COVID-19. Sample: peripheral blood. The chain carries TRBV7-8 and TRBJ2-1; D might be TRBD1 (5 bases). The CDR3 spells CASSLLGAGQANEQFF. The CDR3 nucleotides read TGTGCCAGCAGCTTATTGGGCGCAGGGCAAGCCAATGAGCAGTTCTTC.